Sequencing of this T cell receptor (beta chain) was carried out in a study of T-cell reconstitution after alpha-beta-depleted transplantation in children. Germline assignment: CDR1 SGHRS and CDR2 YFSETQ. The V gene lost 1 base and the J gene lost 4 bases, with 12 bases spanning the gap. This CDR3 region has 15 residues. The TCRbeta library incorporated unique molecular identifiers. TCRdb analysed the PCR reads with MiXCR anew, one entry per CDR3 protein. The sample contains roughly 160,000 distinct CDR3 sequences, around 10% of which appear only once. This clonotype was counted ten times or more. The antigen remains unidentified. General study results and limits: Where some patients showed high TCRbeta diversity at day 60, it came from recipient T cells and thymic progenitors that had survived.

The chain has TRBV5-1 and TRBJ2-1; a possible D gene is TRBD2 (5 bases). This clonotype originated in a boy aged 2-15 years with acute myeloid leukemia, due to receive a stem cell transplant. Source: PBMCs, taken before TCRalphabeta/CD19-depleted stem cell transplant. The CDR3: CASSLSPGSYNEQFF. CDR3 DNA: TGCGCCAGCAGCTTGTCTCCGGGGTCTTACAATGAGCAGTTCTTC.